These 20 T cell receptor beta chains were all obtained from the same sample, sequenced in a study of shared clonotypes between healthy human individuals. Method: immunoSEQ multiplex PCR; TCRdb's copy keeps in-frame clones and lacks some. The table lists fewer than 850,000 clones, less than 95% of them singletons. Input material: memory CD8+ T cells from PBMCs. Subset described: CD45RO+ cells pooled with CCR7-negative TemRA cells. These TCRs come from a man aged 18 to 30 in good health. Some clones in this sample may be carry-over from other donors' samples.

This clone has just one count. The genes are TRBV13 and TRBJ2-7, with D tentatively TRBD1 (6 bases). The germline CDR1 and CDR2 sequences are PRHDT and FYEKMQ (reference sequence). Trimming took off 4 bases at V and 3 bases at J, with 10 bases between the two ends. There are 13 residues in the CDR3. CDR3 nucleotides: TGTGCCAGCAGCTCGGACAGTGGCTACGAGCAGTACTTC. Its translation is CASSSDSGYEQYF.

The chain uses TRBV2 and TRBJ2-6; D is possibly TRBD1 (6 bases). CDR1 is SNHLY and CDR2 is FYNNEI in the germline V gene. V was clipped by 6 bases and J by 0 bases, with 18 bases between them. The CDR3 consists of 18 residues. The CDR3 region is CASSPGHHSFSGANVLTF. Written as DNA, the CDR3 is TGTGCCAGCAGCCCGGGACACCATTCCTTCTCTGGGGCCAACGTCCTGACTTTC. Combining the CDR3 with reference TRBV2 and TRBJ2-6 gives the whole variable domain EPEVTQTPSHQVTQMGQEVILRCVPISNHLYFYWYRQILGQKVEFLVSFYNNEISEKSEIFDDQFSVERPDGSNFTLKIRSTKLEDSAMYFCASSPGHHSFSGANVLTFGAGSRLTVL.

This chain links TRBV6-6 with TRBJ1-2, with unresolved D. Germline V lookup: CDR1 MNHNY, CDR2 SVGAGI (reference sequence). Trimming pared 6 bases from V and 6 bases from J, leaving 8 bases between. This CDR3 has 11 amino acids. The CDR3 nucleotides are TGTGCCAGCAGCCCTGGGGATGGCTACACCTTC. Translated, it gives CASSPGDGYTF.

The chain is built from TRBV4-1 and TRBJ2-1; 8 bases agree with TRBD2. CDR1 is MGHRA and CDR2 is YSYEKL in the germline V gene. The V gene end was trimmed by 4 bases and the J gene end by 5 bases; junction bases not matched to a gene: 10. The CDR3 is made up of 16 amino acids. The CDR3 nucleotides are TGCGCCAGCAGCCCGAGGGCGGGACTAGACGACAATGAGCAGTTCTTC. This encodes CASSPRAGLDDNEQFF.

The chain is built from TRBV14 and TRBJ2-7, with D perhaps TRBD2 (5 bases). Germline values: CDR1 SGHDN, CDR2 FVKESK. This CDR3 comprises 15 residues. V was cut by 0 bases and J by 4 bases, with 13 bases left in between. DNA for the CDR3: TGTGCCAGCAGCCAAGAAGGGAGTGGGCTATACGAGCAGTACTTC. Its protein is CASSQEGSGLYEQYF.

Worth noting for this clone: Other DNA sequences of this sample code for an identical CDR3. This chain uses TRBV10-3 with TRBJ2-7; D uncertain. Germline CDR1 is ENHRY and CDR2 is SYGVKD. V lost 0 bases to trimming and J lost 0 bases, with 9 bases between them. This CDR3 has 15 residues. CDR3 bases: TGTGCCATCAGTGAGTCGGGCGCAGGCTCCTACGAGCAGTACTTC. This encodes CAISESGAGSYEQYF.

The rearrangement links TRBV18 to TRBJ2-5; a weak D match, TRBD2 (5 bases). Between the trimmed V and J ends, which lost 6 bases and 5 bases, there was a span of 31 bases. Germline V gene data show CDR1 as KGHSH and CDR2 as LQKENI. This CDR3 has 19 amino acids. The DNA of the CDR3 is TGTGCCAGCTCCCCCCAGGCGGTAGCGCCCGAGAGAGGGTTGGAGACCCAGTACTTC. Encoded protein: CASSPQAVAPERGLETQYF.

This chain connects TRBV7-9 to TRBJ1-2; weak D call: TRBD1 (5 bases). V was shortened by 5 bases and J by 6 bases, with 19 bases between the two germline ends. Germline V gene sequence: CDR1 SEHNR, CDR2 FQNEAQ (reference sequence). The CDR3 is 15 residues long. The CDR3 protein is CASSRPSAFRDGYTF. The CDR3 DNA reads as TGTGCCAGCAGCCGGCCCTCAGCCTTCAGGGATGGCTACACCTTC.

The chain carries TRBV4-2 and TRBJ2-1; TRBD1 matches at 10 bases. Trimming removed 0 bases from V and 0 bases from J; junction bases left unmatched: 5. CDR1 is LGHNA and CDR2 is YNFKEQ in the germline V gene. The CDR3 contains 18 residues. CDR3 region: CASSQEWGTGVSYNEQFF. The CDR3, as DNA: TGTGCCAGCAGCCAAGAGTGGGGGACAGGGGTCTCCTACAATGAGCAGTTCTTC.

V and J are TRBV5-5 and TRBJ1-5, with 9 bases that match TRBD1. V dropped 5 bases and J dropped 7; count of bases not matched to a gene: 10. Germline V gives CDR1 SGHKS, CDR2 YYEKEE (reference sequence). This CDR3 spans 15 amino acids. CDR3 DNA: TGTGCCAGCAGTGGGGACAGGGATGAGTGGCAGCCCCAGCATTTT. This encodes CASSGDRDEWQPQHF. The entire variable domain, with the rest obtained from reference TRBV5-5 and TRBJ1-5, is as follows: DAGVTQSPTHLIKTRGQQVTLRCSPISGHKSVSWYQQVLGQGPQFIFQYYEKEERGRGNFPDRFSARQFPNYSSELNVNALLLGDSALYLCASSGDRDEWQPQHFGDGTRLSIL.

Note on this clone: Other DNA sequences from this sample encode an identical CDR3 as well. V is TRBV11-2 and J is TRBJ2-7, with D perhaps assigned TRBD1 or TRBD2 (5 bases each). The CDR3 totals 14 residues. The germline V and J ends were trimmed by 3 bases and 2 bases, with 11 bases remaining between them. Germline V gives CDR1 SGHAT, CDR2 FQNNGV. CDR3 amino acids: CASSFGTGAYEQYF. The CDR3 DNA is TGTGCCAGCAGCTTCGGGACCGGGGCCTACGAGCAGTACTTC.

The chain combines TRBV19 with TRBJ2-7; TRBD2 matches at 9 bases. The trim removed 10 bases at V and 6 bases at J, leaving 10 bases unmatched. Germline-derived CDR1 and CDR2 are LNHDA and SQIVND (reference sequence). This CDR3 has 13 residues. CDR3 bases: TGTGCCACAGGAGGGACTAGCATCCTCGAGCAGTACTTC. Translated, it gives CATGGTSILEQYF. The entire variable domain, with the rest obtained from reference TRBV19 and TRBJ2-7, is as follows: DGGITQSPKYLFRKEGQNVTLSCEQNLNHDAMYWYRQDPGQGLRLIYYSQIVNDFQKGDIAEGYSVSREKKESFPLTVTSAQKNPTAFYLCATGGTSILEQYFGPGTRLTVT.

V and J are TRBV6-5 and TRBJ1-1; D uncertain. The CDR3 spans 15 residues. The V and J ends lost 2 bases and 1 base respectively, with 11 bases between them. In germline, CDR1 is MNHEY, CDR2 SVGAGI. The CDR3 DNA sequence: TGTGCCAGCAGTTACAGATTCGGAGCGAACACTGAAGCTTTCTTT. Translating it yields CASSYRFGANTEAFF.

The J gene is TRBJ1-3, the V gene TRBV28; D gene uncertain. The CDR3 consists of 15 residues. CDR1 and CDR2 (germline): MDHEN, SYDVKM. The V end lost 3 bases, the J end lost 1 base, and 10 bases lay between the germline ends. The DNA of the CDR3 is TGTGCCAGCAGTTTTGTGCTAGAATCTGGAAACACCATATATTTT. Protein: CASSFVLESGNTIYF.

The CDR3 spells CASSASGTPETQYF. The CDR3 DNA reads as TGTGCCAGCAGCGCGAGCGGTACCCCCGAGACCCAGTACTTC. This chain joins TRBV7-9 and TRBJ2-5; TRBD2 might be the D (5 bases). Germline V gene data show CDR1 as SEHNR and CDR2 as FQNEAQ (reference sequence). Between the trimmed V and J ends, which lost 5 bases and 5 bases, there was a span of 15 bases. This CDR3 spans 14 amino acids. Complete variable domain (other parts from reference TRBV7-9 and TRBJ2-5): DTGVSQNPRHKITKRGQNVTFRCDPISEHNRLYWYRQTLGQGPEFLTYFQNEAQLEKSRLLSDRFSAERPKGSFSTLEIQRTEQGDSAMYLCASSASGTPETQYFGPGTRLLVL.

The J gene is TRBJ2-7, the V gene TRBV7-9; 9 bases match TRBD2. Germline V gives CDR1 SEHNR, CDR2 FQNEAQ (reference sequence). The ends lost 5 bases at V and 4 bases at J; junction bases unmatched: 6. This CDR3 has 14 residues. The CDR3 loop is CASSPAGLAYEQYF. The DNA of the CDR3 is TGTGCCAGCAGCCCCGCGGGACTAGCTTACGAGCAGTACTTC.

In this sample, this clone turned up a few times. The chain joins TRBV6-1 to TRBJ1-1, with D hard to call. The CDR3 runs 16 residues. V was pared by 0 bases and J by 3 bases, with 14 bases between. Germline values: CDR1 MNHNS, CDR2 SASEGT. CDR3 sequence reads: CASSEALQVPDTEAFF. The CDR3 region has the DNA TGTGCCAGCAGTGAAGCTTTGCAGGTCCCGGACACTGAAGCTTTCTTT.

The chain employs TRBV6-1 and TRBJ2-7; D may be TRBD1 or TRBD2 (5 bases each). The V end lost 3 bases, the J end lost 2 bases, and 17 bases lay between the germline ends. Germline V gene data show CDR1 as MNHNS and CDR2 as SASEGT. CDR3 length: 16 residues. CDR3 in amino acids: CASSEGEFNPTYEQYF. In DNA form, the CDR3 reads TGTGCCAGCAGTGAGGGGGAGTTCAACCCCACCTACGAGCAGTACTTC.

This rearrangement joins TRBV4-1 to TRBJ2-3; tentatively, D is TRBD1 (5 bases). V was trimmed by 1 base and J by 4 bases, leaving 33 bases between them. CDR1 is MGHRA, CDR2 YSYEKL, per germline. There are 22 residues in the CDR3. CDR3 in amino acids: CASSQVSLKTASPSRPPDTQYF. CDR3 nucleotide sequence: TGCGCCAGCAGCCAAGTTTCGCTTAAGACAGCCTCCCCAAGTCGGCCCCCAGATACGCAGTATTTT.

The chain employs TRBV9 and TRBJ1-3, with D unclear. The CDR3 consists of 14 residues. V lost 2 bases, J lost 4 bases, and 10 bases lay in between. CDR1 is SGDLS and CDR2 is YYNGEE in the germline V gene. The CDR3 loop is CASSVGSEGNTIYF. The CDR3 region has the DNA TGTGCCAGCAGCGTTGGGTCCGAAGGAAACACCATATATTTT.